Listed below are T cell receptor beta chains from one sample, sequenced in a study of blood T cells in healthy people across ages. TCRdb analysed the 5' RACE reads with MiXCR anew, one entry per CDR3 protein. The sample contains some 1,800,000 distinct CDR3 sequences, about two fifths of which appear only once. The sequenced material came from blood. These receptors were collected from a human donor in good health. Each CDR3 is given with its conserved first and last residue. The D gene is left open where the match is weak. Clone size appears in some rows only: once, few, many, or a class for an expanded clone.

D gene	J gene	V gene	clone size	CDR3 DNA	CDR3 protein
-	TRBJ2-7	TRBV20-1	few	TGCAGTGCTTCAAGAGCGCAGTCGTCCGAGCAGTACTTC	CSASRAQSSEQYF
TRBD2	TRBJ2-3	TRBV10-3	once	TGTGCCATCAGTGAGTTGGCTAGCGGGGGAGAGGGGCCGCAGTATTTT	CAISELASGGEGPQYF
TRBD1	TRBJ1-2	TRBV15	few	TGTGCCACCAGCAGAGATGCATCAGGGGGACATGGCTACACCTTC	CATSRDASGGHGYTF
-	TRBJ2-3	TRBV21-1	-	TGTGCCAGCAGCAATTTTTTCCTGGGTATGCCCCGCACAGATACGCAGTATTTT	CASSNFFLGMPRTDTQYF
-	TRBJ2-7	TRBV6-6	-	TGTGCCAGCAGCTCCACAACCGCTAGCGTTGGGTCCTACGAGCAGTACTTC	CASSSTTASVGSYEQYF
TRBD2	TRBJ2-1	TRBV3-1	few	TGTGCCAGCAGCCAAGATGGGCTAGCGGGGGGAAATGAGCAGTTCTTC	CASSQDGLAGGNEQFF
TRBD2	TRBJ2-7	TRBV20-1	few	TGCAGTGCTAGTTTATCGCGGGGGAACTCCTACGAGCAGTACTTC	CSASLSRGNSYEQYF
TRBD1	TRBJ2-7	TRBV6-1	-	TGTGCCAGCCACCGGGACAGGATAATCTACGAGCAGTACTTC	CASHRDRIIYEQYF
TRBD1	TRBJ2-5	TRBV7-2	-	TGTGCCAGCAGCCCACGCTCGACAGGGGTAGAGACCCAGTACTTC	CASSPRSTGVETQYF
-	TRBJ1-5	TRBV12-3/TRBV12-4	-	TGTGCCAGCAGTTTAGAAGGGATTTATAGCAATCAGCCCCAGCATTTT	CASSLEGIYSNQPQHF
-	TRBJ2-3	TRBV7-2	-	TGTGCCAGCAGCTGGCCCAGGGGAAGCACAGATACGCAGTATTTT	CASSWPRGSTDTQYF
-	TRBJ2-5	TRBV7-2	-	TGTGCCAGCAGCTTAGAATCGGGTTTGGGGACCCAGTACTTC	CASSLESGLGTQYF
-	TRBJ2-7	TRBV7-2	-	TGTGCCAGCAGCTTAGTGGACGGCCTCCCCTACGAGCAGTACTTC	CASSLVDGLPYEQYF
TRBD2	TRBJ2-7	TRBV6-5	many	TGTGCCAGCAGCCGTACCACTAGCGGGGGCTCCTACGAGCAGTACTTC	CASSRTTSGGSYEQYF
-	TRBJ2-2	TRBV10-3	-	TGTGCCATCAGTGATTCCGGGGAGCTGTTTTTT	CAISDSGELFF
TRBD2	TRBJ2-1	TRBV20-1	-	TGTGGGAGCGGGGGTGCCTACAATGAGCAGTTCTTC	CGSGGAYNEQFF
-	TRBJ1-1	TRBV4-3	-	TGCGCCAGCAGCCAAGGGTTCAAGGGACACGCAAACACTGAAGCTTTCTTT	CASSQGFKGHANTEAFF
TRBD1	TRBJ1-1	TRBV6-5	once	TGTGCCAGCAGTTACTCGGCCCGACAGGGGGCGAACACTGAAGCTTTCTTT	CASSYSARQGANTEAFF
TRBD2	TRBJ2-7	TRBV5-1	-	TGCGCCAGCAGCTCTGCCCCGGGACTAACCTACGAGCAGTACTTC	CASSSAPGLTYEQYF
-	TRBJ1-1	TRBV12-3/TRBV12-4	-	TGTGCCAACAGTTTTCTCAGCACTGAAGCTTTCTTT	CANSFLSTEAFF
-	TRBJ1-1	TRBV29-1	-	TGCAGCGTTGAGTCCACTTTCAACACTGAAGCTTTCTTT	CSVESTFNTEAFF
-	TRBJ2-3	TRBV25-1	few	TGTGCCAGCAGTGAATATGTGGCGGGTTCAGATACGCAGTATTTT	CASSEYVAGSDTQYF
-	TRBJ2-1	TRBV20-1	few	TGCAGTGTCCACACCTTCCGGGAACTTCATGGCAATGAGCAGTTCTTC	CSVHTFRELHGNEQFF
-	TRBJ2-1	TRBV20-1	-	TGCAGTGCTAGTCCGGGGGCGGGCAATGAGCAGTTCTTC	CSASPGAGNEQFF
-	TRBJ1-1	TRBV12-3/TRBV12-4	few	TGTGCCAGCAGTTCCCCAGGGTTTCCCACTGAAGCTTTCTTT	CASSSPGFPTEAFF
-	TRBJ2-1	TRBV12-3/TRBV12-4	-	TGTGCCAGCAGACGGAGCCAAATTAACAATGAGCAGTTCTTC	CASRRSQINNEQFF
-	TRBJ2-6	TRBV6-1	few	TGTGCCAGCAGCAGGGACCCCAATTTGATCTGGGCCAACGTCCTGACTTTC	CASSRDPNLIWANVLTF
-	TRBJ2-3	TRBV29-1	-	TGCAGCGCCGACGCGGGAACAGATACGCAGTATTTT	CSADAGTDTQYF
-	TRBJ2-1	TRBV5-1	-	TGCGCCAGCAGCTCGACAGCTTGGGAAGACAATGAGCAGTTCTTC	CASSSTAWEDNEQFF
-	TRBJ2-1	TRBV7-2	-	TGTGTCAGCAGCTTAGGGGGGGGCTGGGGAGCTGGTAATGAGCAGTTCTTC	CVSSLGGGWGAGNEQFF
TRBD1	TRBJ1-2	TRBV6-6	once	TGTGTCAGCAGTTCACAGGGGGCTAACTATGGCTACACCTTC	CVSSSQGANYGYTF
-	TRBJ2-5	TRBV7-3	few	TGTGCCAGCAGCTCCTTGGGGGGGCGGGGGACCCAGTACTTC	CASSSLGGRGTQYF
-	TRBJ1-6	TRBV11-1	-	TGTGCCAGCAGCTGGGACGGCGCCGGTTCACCCCTCCACTTT	CASSWDGAGSPLHF
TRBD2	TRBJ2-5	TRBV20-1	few	TGCAGTGCTAGAAGCCGACATAGGGCGGGAGGTCAAGAGACCCAGTACTTC	CSARSRHRAGGQETQYF
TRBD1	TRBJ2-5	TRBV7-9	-	TGTGCCAGCAGTCAACCCTGGACAGGGGGAGAGACCCAGTACTTC	CASSQPWTGGETQYF
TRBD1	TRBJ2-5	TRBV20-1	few	TGCAGTGCTAGATCGGGACAGGAACAAGAGACCCAGTACTTC	CSARSGQEQETQYF
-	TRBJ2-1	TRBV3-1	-	TGTGCCAGCAGCCAAGTTATCCACCATGAGCAGTTCTTC	CASSQVIHHEQFF
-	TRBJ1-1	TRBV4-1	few	TGCGCCAGCAGCCATAATACAGCCTCCTCAACTGAAGCTTTCTTT	CASSHNTASSTEAFF